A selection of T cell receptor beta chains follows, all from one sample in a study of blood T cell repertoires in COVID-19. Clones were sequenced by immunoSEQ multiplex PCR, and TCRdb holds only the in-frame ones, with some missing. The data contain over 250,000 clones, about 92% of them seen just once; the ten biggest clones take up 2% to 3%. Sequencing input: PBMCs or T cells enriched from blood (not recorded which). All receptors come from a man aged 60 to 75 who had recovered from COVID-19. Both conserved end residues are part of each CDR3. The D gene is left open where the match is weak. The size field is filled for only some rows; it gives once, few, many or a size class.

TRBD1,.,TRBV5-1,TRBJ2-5,TGCGCCAGCAGCTTAATTGTACAGGGGGGAGAGACCCAGTACTTC,CASSLIVQGGETQYF
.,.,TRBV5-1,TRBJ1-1,TGCGCCAGCAGCTTGGACGGTCTCGGCACTGAAGCTTTCTTT,CASSLDGLGTEAFF
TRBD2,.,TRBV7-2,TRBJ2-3,TGTGCCAGCAGCTTAGTGGGGGGGGTTAGCACAGATACGCAGTATTTT,CASSLVGGVSTDTQYF
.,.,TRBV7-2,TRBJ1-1,TGTGCCACGACCTTGGGCCAATCGAACACTGAAGCTTTCTTT,CATTLGQSNTEAFF
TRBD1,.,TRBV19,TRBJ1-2,TGTGCCAGTAGTAAGGGACAGAGTTTCTATGGCTACACCTTC,CASSKGQSFYGYTF
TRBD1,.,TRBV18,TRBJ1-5,TGTGCCAGCTCGTCACTGGGACAGAACAATCAGCCCCAGCATTTT,CASSSLGQNNQPQHF
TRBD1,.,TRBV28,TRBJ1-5,TGTGCCAGCAGCAGGACCAGGGGGAAATTCCAGCCCCAGCATTTT,CASSRTRGKFQPQHF
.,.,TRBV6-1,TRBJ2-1,TGTGCCAGCAGTGAAGCGGGAGCGCACAATGAGCAGTTCTTC,CASSEAGAHNEQFF
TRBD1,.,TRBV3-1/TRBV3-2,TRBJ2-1,TGTGCCAGCAGCCGAGGACAGGGGGGCCCCCTTGAGCAGTTCTTC,CASSRGQGGPLEQFF
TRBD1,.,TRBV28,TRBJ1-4,TGTGCCAGCAGTTCACGGACAGGAATCACTGAATTTGAAAAACTGTTTTTT,CASSSRTGITEFEKLFF
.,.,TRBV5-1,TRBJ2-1,TGCGCCAGCAGCTTGGTGGGGACTTCCTACAATGAGCAGTTCTTC,CASSLVGTSYNEQFF
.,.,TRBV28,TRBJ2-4,TGTGCCAGCAGTGGGGGCCTAGGGGCCAAAAACATTCAGTACTTC,CASSGGLGAKNIQYF
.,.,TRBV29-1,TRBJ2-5,TGCAGCGTTGAGGGGGACAATCAATGGACCCAGTACTTC,CSVEGDNQWTQYF
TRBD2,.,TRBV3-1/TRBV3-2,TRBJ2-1,TGTGCCAGCAGCCCTCGGACTAGCGGGTCGCTCCGGCCTGAGCAGTTCTTC,CASSPRTSGSLRPEQFF
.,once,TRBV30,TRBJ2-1,TGTGCCTGGAAGTGGCACTACAATGAGCAGTTCTTC,CAWKWHYNEQFF
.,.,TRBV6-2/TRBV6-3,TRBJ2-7,TGTGCCAGCAGTTATACTTTTAGCTCCTACGAGCAGTACTTC,CASSYTFSSYEQYF
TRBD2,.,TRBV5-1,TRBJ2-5,TGCGCCAGCAGCGCGGGACTAGCGGGAGAGACCCAGTACTTC,CASSAGLAGETQYF
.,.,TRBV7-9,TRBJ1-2,TGTGCCAGCAGCTTAGCGCCCGGGGACTATGGCTACACCTTC,CASSLAPGDYGYTF
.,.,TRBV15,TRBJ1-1,TGTGCCACCAGCAGAGATATTTCCCTTGAAGCTTTCTTT,CATSRDISLEAFF
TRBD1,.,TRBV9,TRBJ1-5,TGTGCCAGCAGCTCCGAGGGGGCAGGCAATCAGCCCCAGCATTTT,CASSSEGAGNQPQHF
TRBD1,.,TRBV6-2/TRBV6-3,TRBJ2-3,TGTGCCAGCAGCTCAGCACGACGGGACAGGGAAGGCACAGATACGCAGTATTTT,CASSSARRDREGTDTQYF
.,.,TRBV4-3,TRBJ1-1,TGCGCCAGCAGCCAAGGTGTTTTTTCGGAAGCTTTCTTT,CASSQGVFSEAFF
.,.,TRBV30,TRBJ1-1,TGTGCCTGGAGTACTCCGGAGACTCGGAACACTGAAGCTTTCTTT,CAWSTPETRNTEAFF
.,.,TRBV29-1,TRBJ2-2,TGCAGCGTGGCGGACACGAACACCGGGGAGCTGTTTTTT,CSVADTNTGELFF
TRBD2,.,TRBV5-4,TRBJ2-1,TGTGCCAGCAGCTTGGGCGGGAGCTCCTACAATGAGCAGTTCTTC,CASSLGGSSYNEQFF
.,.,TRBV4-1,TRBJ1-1,TGCGCCAGCAGCCAAGACCCGTTGAACACTGAAGCTTTCTTT,CASSQDPLNTEAFF
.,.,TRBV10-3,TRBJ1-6,TGTGCCATCAGTGAGGGGGCTTGGGGTTCACCCCTCCACTTT,CAISEGAWGSPLHF
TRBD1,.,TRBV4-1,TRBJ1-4,TGCGCCAGCAGCCAAGATGGGACAGTGAACGAAAAACTGTTTTTT,CASSQDGTVNEKLFF
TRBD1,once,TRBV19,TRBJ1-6,TGTGCCAGTGGGGACAGCAGCAATTCACCCCTCCACTTT,CASGDSSNSPLHF
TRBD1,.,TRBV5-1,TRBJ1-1,TGCGCCAGCAGCAGATGGGGGGACAGTTTGAACACTGAAGCTTTCTTT,CASSRWGDSLNTEAFF
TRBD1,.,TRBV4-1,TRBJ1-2,TGCGCCAGCAGCCAAGGCCTACAGGGGGGTGGGTACTATGGCTACACCTTC,CASSQGLQGGGYYGYTF
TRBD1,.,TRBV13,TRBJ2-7,TGTGCCAGCAGCTTAGATAGGGACAGATCCGAGCAGTACTTC,CASSLDRDRSEQYF
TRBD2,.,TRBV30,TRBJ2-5,TGTGCCTGGAGTGTAGATGCGGGAGGGCCAGAGACCCAGTACTTC,CAWSVDAGGPETQYF
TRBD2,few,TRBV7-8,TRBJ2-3,TGTGCCAGCAGCTCTAGCGGTTTTAGCACAGATACGCAGTATTTT,CASSSSGFSTDTQYF
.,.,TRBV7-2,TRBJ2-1,TGTGCCAGCAGCCCCCGCGGAGAGCAGTTCTTC,CASSPRGEQFF
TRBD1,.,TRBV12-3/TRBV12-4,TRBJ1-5,TGTGCCAGCAGTGGACAGGGGTGGCAGCCCCAGCATTTT,CASSGQGWQPQHF
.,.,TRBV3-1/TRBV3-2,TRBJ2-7,TGTGCCAGCAGCCAACGCTACGAGCAGTACTTC,CASSQRYEQYF
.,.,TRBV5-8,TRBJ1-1,TGTGCCAGCAGCTCCGGACGGACGCGGGCTGAAGCTTTCTTT,CASSSGRTRAEAFF
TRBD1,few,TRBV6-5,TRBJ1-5,TGTGCCAGCAGTTATAAACAGGGGGGAAATCAGCCCCAGCATTTT,CASSYKQGGNQPQHF
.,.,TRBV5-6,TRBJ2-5,TGTGCCAGCAGCCCCCTCGGGGTTAGGGAGACCCAGTACTTC,CASSPLGVRETQYF
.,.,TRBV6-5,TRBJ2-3,TGTGCCAGCGGGGGACAAAACACAGATACGCAGTATTTT,CASGGQNTDTQYF
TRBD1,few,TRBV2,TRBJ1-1,TGTGCCAGCAGTGAACAGGGGGCGCACACTGAAGCTTTCTTT,CASSEQGAHTEAFF
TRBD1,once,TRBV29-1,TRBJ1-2,TGCAGCGTTGGACAGGGGCGATATGGCTACACCTTC,CSVGQGRYGYTF
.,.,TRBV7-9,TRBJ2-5,TGTGCCAGCAGCTTAAGTCTGGGAGTCCGAGTAGAGACCCAGTACTTC,CASSLSLGVRVETQYF
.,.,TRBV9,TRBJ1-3,TGTGCCAGCAGCGTAGGCGCAGGGCTTGAAGGCACCATATATTTT,CASSVGAGLEGTIYF
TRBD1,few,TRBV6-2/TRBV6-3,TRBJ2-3,TGTGCCAGCAGCTCCGGGACAGGGGCTCTGACAGATACGCAGTATTTT,CASSSGTGALTDTQYF
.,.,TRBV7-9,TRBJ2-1,TGTGCCAGCAGCTCTCCCGGGACTTTCTACAATGAGCAGTTCTTC,CASSSPGTFYNEQFF
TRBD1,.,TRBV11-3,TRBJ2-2,TGTGCCAGCAGTCGGACAGGGGCCGGGGAGCTGTTTTTT,CASSRTGAGELFF